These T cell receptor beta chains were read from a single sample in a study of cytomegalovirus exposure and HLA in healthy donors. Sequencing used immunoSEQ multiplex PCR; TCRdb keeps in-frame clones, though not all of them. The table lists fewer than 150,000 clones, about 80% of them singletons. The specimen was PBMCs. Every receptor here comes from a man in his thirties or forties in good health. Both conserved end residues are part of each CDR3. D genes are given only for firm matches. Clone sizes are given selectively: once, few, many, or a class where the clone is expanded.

TGTGCCAGCTCACCACCCGGGACAGGGCAAGAGACCCAGTACTTC	CASSPPGTGQETQYF	TRBJ2-5	-	TRBD1	TRBV18
TGTGCCAGCAGTTACTCCACGACAGGGCTCACCGGGGAGCTGTTTTTT	CASSYSTTGLTGELFF	TRBJ2-2	-	TRBD1	TRBV6-5
TGCGCCAGCAGGGCCTCAGGGAGGAGCGAGACCCAGTACTTC	CASRASGRSETQYF	TRBJ2-5	once	-	TRBV5-1
TGTGCCAGCACCCGAGGAAGCTCCTACGAGCAGTACTTC	CASTRGSSYEQYF	TRBJ2-7	-	-	TRBV6-1
TGTGCCACCAGCAGCGTCTTAAGGGGGTCGGGGAATGAGCAGTTCTTC	CATSSVLRGSGNEQFF	TRBJ2-1	-	-	TRBV15
TGTGCCAGCAGCTCCACAGGAAATCAGCCCCAGCATTTT	CASSSTGNQPQHF	TRBJ1-5	-	-	TRBV7-9
TGCAGTGGTTTGCGGGCCTACGAGCAGTACTTC	CSGLRAYEQYF	TRBJ2-7	-	-	TRBV20-1
TGTGCCAGCAGCTTAGGTTCAGGACAGACAAATTCCCCCCTCCACTTT	CASSLGSGQTNSPLHF	TRBJ1-6	-	-	TRBV7-8
TGTGTCAGAAGCCACGAACGTGTATCACACCGGACAACCTGCCGTGGCTACACCTTC	CVRSHERVSHRTTCRGYTF	TRBJ1-2	once	-	TRBV7-5
TGCAGCGTAAGGGGACTAGCAGCAAATGAGCAGTTCTTC	CSVRGLAANEQFF	TRBJ2-1	-	TRBD2	TRBV29-1
TGTGCCAGCAGTCCTGGCGGGGGACTCTATGGCTACACCTTC	CASSPGGGLYGYTF	TRBJ1-2	-	-	TRBV27
TGTGCCAGCACCGACAGCTACGAGCAGTACTTC	CASTDSYEQYF	TRBJ2-7	-	-	TRBV2
TGTGCCAGCTCCCAGGCTAGCGGGAGCAATGAGCAGTTCTTC	CASSQASGSNEQFF	TRBJ2-1	-	TRBD2	TRBV28
TGTGCCAGCAGCCCTGGGACAGGGACCTATGGCTACACCTTC	CASSPGTGTYGYTF	TRBJ1-2	-	TRBD1	TRBV13
TGTGCCAGCGGGACAGCTCACGAGCAGTACTTC	CASGTAHEQYF	TRBJ2-7	-	TRBD1	TRBV11-2
TGCAGCGTTCCGACAGGGTTAGGTGAAAAACTGTTTTTT	CSVPTGLGEKLFF	TRBJ1-4	-	TRBD1	TRBV29-1
TGTGCCAGCAGGCCGGGATCTTCCTACGAGCAGTACTTC	CASRPGSSYEQYF	TRBJ2-7	-	-	TRBV25-1
TGTGCCAGCAGCTTACAGGGTCCAGATACGCAGTATTTT	CASSLQGPDTQYF	TRBJ2-3	few	-	TRBV7-2
TGTGCCAGCAGTTTAAGACAGGGTGGTTTCAATGAGCAGTTCTTC	CASSLRQGGFNEQFF	TRBJ2-1	-	TRBD1	TRBV27
TGTGCCAGCAGCTTAAATCCGGGAGGGCCCTACGAGCAGTACTTC	CASSLNPGGPYEQYF	TRBJ2-7	once	TRBD2	TRBV7-3
TGTGCCAGTAGTATGGTACCCGGAGGAAGAGCTAGCGTCGAGCAGTACTTC	CASSMVPGGRASVEQYF	TRBJ2-7	-	-	TRBV19
TGTGCCAGTAGGGGGGGTGCGGGAGGGCTCGAAGGAGAGACCCAGTACTTC	CASRGGAGGLEGETQYF	TRBJ2-5	once	TRBD2	TRBV19
TGCAGCGTTGGGGCAGGGGGCGCGGAGGGCTACACCTTC	CSVGAGGAEGYTF	TRBJ1-2	-	TRBD1	TRBV29-1
TGTGCCAGCAGTATCAGGGGGACCCAGTACTTC	CASSIRGTQYF	TRBJ2-5	-	-	TRBV28
TGTGCCTGGGGACTAGCGGGAGTAATGGGTTCGGATGAGCAGTTCTTC	CAWGLAGVMGSDEQFF	TRBJ2-1	-	TRBD2	TRBV30
TGTGCCAGCAGCGACCTCCCGGGACTAGCAGTCAATGAGCAGTTCTTC	CASSDLPGLAVNEQFF	TRBJ2-1	-	TRBD2	TRBV9
TGCAGCGGTTACAGGGAGCCTATTGATGGCTACACCTTC	CSGYREPIDGYTF	TRBJ1-2	-	-	TRBV29-1
TGTGCCAGCAGCCTCGGCGGGAGCGGAAATGAGCAGTTCTTC	CASSLGGSGNEQFF	TRBJ2-1	once	TRBD2	TRBV4-2
TGTGCCAGCAGCCACTCCTACGAGCAGTACTTC	CASSHSYEQYF	TRBJ2-7	-	-	TRBV5-8
TGTGCCAGCAGTCCGCGTGGTATGGGGGAGGATGAGCAGTTCTTC	CASSPRGMGEDEQFF	TRBJ2-1	-	-	TRBV27
TGTGCCAGCAGCTTAGAGGTCGGCGGCGAGCAGTACTTC	CASSLEVGGEQYF	TRBJ2-7	-	-	TRBV7-6
TGTGCCAGCAGTCCGCTTCGCCGGTCTAATGAAAAACTGTTTTTT	CASSPLRRSNEKLFF	TRBJ1-4	-	-	TRBV27
TGTGCCACCAGCAGAGAACTAGCGGGCAGCACAGATACGCAGTATTTT	CATSRELAGSTDTQYF	TRBJ2-3	-	TRBD2	TRBV15
TGTGCCAGCAGCTCTGACAGGGTCGAAGAGACCCAGTACTTC	CASSSDRVEETQYF	TRBJ2-5	-	TRBD1	TRBV7-9